The 28 T cell receptor beta chains in this list originate from one sample, sequenced in a study of CDR3 diversity in severe acne. One entry per CDR3 protein, called by TCRdb with MiXCR from the PCR reads. The table includes around 91,000 distinct CDR3 sequences, over 40% detected once. The sample comprised blood. These receptor sequences come from a male donor in good health, without acne.

This clonotype was detected many times. The rearrangement uses TRBV30 and TRBJ2-7; 8 positions agree with TRBD1. Germline lookup yields CDR1 GTSNPN and CDR2 SVGIG (reference sequence). V shed 1 base, J shed 2 bases, and the junction held 4 bases outside the gene matches. This CDR3 is 14 amino acids long. CDR3 in amino acids: CAWSEAGGPYEQYF. The CDR3 region has the DNA TGTGCCTGGAGTGAGGCAGGGGGCCCCTACGAGCAGTACTTC. Supplemented by reference TRBV30 and TRBJ2-7, the full variable domain reads SQTIHQWPATLVQPVGSPLSLECTVEGTSNPNLYWYRQAAGRGLQLLFYSVGIGQISSEVPQNLSASRPQDRQFILSSKKLLLSDSGFYLCAWSEAGGPYEQYFGPGTRLTVT.

This chain uses TRBV10-3 with TRBJ2-7; 9 bases align to TRBD1. Germline trimming cut 10 bases from V and 9 bases from J; bases unmatched to any gene: 7. From germline, CDR1 is ENHRY and CDR2 SYGVKD. This CDR3 has 11 residues. CDR3 residues: CATGTGNGQYF. The CDR3 DNA sequence: TGTGCCACAGGGACAGGGAACGGGCAGTACTTC.

The V and J genes are TRBV20-1 and TRBJ2-7, with 7 nucleotides matching TRBD2. J gave up 5 bases and V 1 base, and 5 bases lay outside the gene matches. Germline assignment: CDR1 DFQATT and CDR2 SNEGSKA (reference sequence). This CDR3 region has 13 residues. CDR3 bases: TGCAGTGCTAGAGTTGTGGGGGGGGACGAGCAGTACTTC. Translation: CSARVVGGDEQYF.

The genes are TRBV20-1 and TRBJ1-2, with D tentatively TRBD1 (5 bases). The CDR3 is 12 amino acids. The V gene lost 5 bases and the J gene lost 9 bases, with 16 bases spanning the gap. The germline V gene has CDR1 DFQATT and CDR2 SNEGSKA (reference sequence). The DNA for the CDR3 is TGCAGTGCTTCAGGGACGGGCCCCCGCTACACCTTC. This codes for CSASGTGPRYTF.

Here the CDR3 reads CASSYTQGANEQYF. Here the CDR3 DNA reads TGTGCCAGCAGTTACACTCAGGGGGCCAACGAGCAGTACTTC. V gene TRBV6-5 combines with J gene TRBJ2-7; TRBD1 matches at 8 bases. This CDR3 is 14 amino acids long. The ends lost 2 bases at V and 5 bases at J; junction bases unmatched: 5. The germline V gene has CDR1 MNHEY and CDR2 SVGAGI.

A single count supports this clonotype. Germline and junction disagree at one end, which may indicate a read error. This rearrangement joins TRBV24-1 to TRBJ2-7; a weak D match, TRBD1 (6 bases). The germline V gene has CDR1 KGHDR and CDR2 SFDVKD. CDR3 length equals 13 residues. Here the CDR3 reads CATSGLTGYEQYF. The CDR3 DNA sequence: TGTGCCACCAGTGGTTTGACAGGCTACGAGCAGTACTTC.

This chain joins TRBV6-6 and TRBJ2-5; 14 bases are shared with TRBD2. The assigned J gene may be wrong: the sequence end matches TRBJ2-1 better. The CDR3 length is 18 residues. CDR1 and CDR2 from the germline V gene are MNHNY and SVGAGI (reference sequence). CDR3 region: CASSSPRTSGRLVNEQFF. The CDR3 coding sequence is TGTGCCAGCAGTTCTCCACGGACTAGCGGGAGGTTGGTCAATGAGCAGTTCTTC.

This clonotype was observed a few times. The chain joins TRBV15 to TRBJ2-5; possibly TRBD2 for D (6 bases). This CDR3 spans 15 amino acids. V was cut by 4 bases and J by 2 bases, with 14 bases left in between. Germline V gene lookup returns CDR1 LNHNV and CDR2 YYDKDF (reference sequence). The CDR3 is CATSKAEAGQETQYF. Here the CDR3 DNA reads TGTGCCACCAGCAAAGCAGAGGCGGGACAAGAGACCCAGTACTTC.

This clonotype counts as medium-sized. The chain has TRBV20-1 and TRBJ2-1; 10 nucleotides agree with TRBD2. The CDR3 is 15 amino acids. From germline, CDR1 is DFQATT and CDR2 SNEGSKA (reference sequence). V gave up 2 bases and J gave up 4 bases; unmatched junction bases: 5. The CDR3, as DNA: TGCAGTGCTAGAAATCCAGCGGGAGGGTACAATGAGCAGTTCTTC. Its protein product is CSARNPAGGYNEQFF.

CDR3 residues: CASSPLRKWSPLHF. For the CDR3, the DNA is TGTGCCAGCAGCCCACTTCGCAAATGGTCACCCCTCCACTTT. V is TRBV28 and J is TRBJ1-6; D unresolved. Germline CDR1 and CDR2: MDHEN and SYDVKM. V dropped 6 bases and J dropped 10 bases, with 16 bases sitting between them. The CDR3 sequence is 14 residues long.

The sample holds many counts of this clonotype. V and J are TRBV25-1 and TRBJ2-5; D remains unclear. Trimming removed 2 bases at V and 1 base at J, with 5 bases between. From germline, CDR1 is MGHDK and CDR2 SYGVNS. The CDR3 sequence is 13 residues long. The CDR3 coding sequence is TGTGCCAGCAGTGAAAGGGTCCAAGAGACCCAGTACTTC. This gives the protein CASSERVQETQYF.

This clonotype was picked up one time. The genes are TRBV20-1 and TRBJ2-1; D might be TRBD1 or TRBD2, each matching 5 bases. Trimming took off 6 bases at V and 2 bases at J, with 11 bases between the two ends. The CDR3 has 13 residues. Per germline, CDR1 DFQATT and CDR2 SNEGSKA (reference sequence). CDR3 DNA: TGCAGTGCCCGGTGGGGGACCTACAATGAGCAGTTCTTC. As protein: CSARWGTYNEQFF.

A single count supports this clonotype. This chain connects TRBV20-1 to TRBJ2-7; D is perhaps TRBD1 (7 bases). Germline CDR1 and CDR2: DFQATT and SNEGSKA (reference sequence). The V and J ends lost 5 bases and 4 bases respectively, with 15 bases between them. This CDR3 spans 13 amino acids. CDR3: CSAEYRGGYEQYF. DNA of the CDR3: TGCAGTGCTGAATACAGGGGAGGATACGAGCAGTACTTC.

For this clonotype: One end of the junction varies from germline; a read error may be responsible. The CDR3 is CASSNPSTVMNTEAFF. CDR3 bases: TGTGCCAGCAGCAACCCTTCGACGGTTATGAACACTGAAGCTTTCTTT. The chain is built from TRBV5-1 and TRBJ1-1; no reliable D call. CDR3 length: 16 amino acids. Germline V gene data show CDR1 as SGHRS and CDR2 as YFSETQ.

This clonotype has just a few counts. V and J are TRBV20-1 and TRBJ1-2; D is unresolved. The ends were cut back, 0 bases at V and 0 bases at J, with 5 bases in the middle. The CDR3 extends over 13 amino acids. CDR1 DFQATT and CDR2 SNEGSKA come from the germline V gene (reference sequence). The CDR3 DNA reads as TGCAGTGCTAGAGAGGGCACTAACTATGGCTACACCTTC. Amino acid sequence: CSAREGTNYGYTF.

The rearrangement uses TRBV15 and TRBJ2-7; TRBD2 agrees at 9 bases. The CDR3 extends over 16 amino acids. The ends lost 0 bases at V and 5 bases at J; junction bases unmatched: 8. Germline V lookup: CDR1 LNHNV, CDR2 YYDKDF (reference sequence). The CDR3 loop reads CATSRDFQAGGDEQYF. The CDR3 nucleotides are TGTGCCACCAGCAGAGATTTCCAAGCGGGAGGAGACGAGCAGTACTTC.

This clonotype was observed a few times. The chain has TRBV20-1 and TRBJ2-7; D not certain. Trimming took 3 bases from V and 3 from J, leaving 12 bases between them. From germline, CDR1 is DFQATT and CDR2 SNEGSKA (reference sequence). This CDR3 has 13 amino acids. Here the CDR3 reads CSASYGELYEQYF. Here the CDR3 DNA reads TGCAGTGCTAGTTACGGAGAACTCTACGAGCAGTACTTC.

The chain carries TRBV6-4 and TRBJ1-2, with D maybe TRBD1 (6 bases). This CDR3 is built from 13 residues. Germline CDR1 MRHNA, CDR2 SNTAGT. Trimming took off 0 bases at V and 8 bases at J, with 10 bases between the two ends. Here the CDR3 reads CASSDSRGEGYTF. CDR3 in DNA: TGTGCCAGCAGTGACTCTAGGGGGGAAGGCTACACCTTC.

This clonotype occurred many times. The chain combines TRBV29-1 with TRBJ1-2; D remains unclear. The CDR3 consists of 14 residues. V gave up 0 bases and J gave up 2 bases, with 10 bases separating them. The germline CDR1 and CDR2 sequences are SQVTM and ANQGSEA. CDR3 sequence: CSVEEVGRNYGYTF. The CDR3 bases are TGCAGCGTTGAAGAGGTCGGGCGAAACTATGGCTACACCTTC.

The gene calls are TRBV7-9 and TRBJ2-1, with 7 bases matching TRBD1. V was clipped by 5 bases and J by 5 bases; unmatched bases: 9. Germline V gene sequence: CDR1 SEHNR, CDR2 FQNEAQ (reference sequence). The CDR3 length is 15 residues. The CDR3 sequence: CASSDDRVWNNEQFF. The CDR3 bases are TGTGCCAGCAGCGATGACAGGGTATGGAACAATGAGCAGTTCTTC.

This clonotype appeared many times. This CDR3 reads CASSPGGGPLLTEQYF. CDR3 DNA: TGTGCCAGCAGCCCAGGCGGGGGACCCCTTTTGACCGAGCAGTACTTC. This chain uses TRBV3-1 with TRBJ2-7; TRBD2 agrees at 7 bases. The CDR3 has 16 residues. CDR1 is LGHDT, CDR2 YNNKEL, per germline (reference sequence). The junction had 15 bases not matched to a gene; V was cut back by 4 bases and J by 6 bases.

Points on this clonotype: As the CDR3 is not closed by the conserved phenylalanine or tryptophan, this likely results from a read error. The chain carries TRBV20-1 and TRBJ2-7, with a weak D call TRBD1 (6 bases). The V gene's germline CDR1 is DFQATT and CDR2 SNEGSKA (reference sequence). The CDR3 covers 17 residues. The CDR3 region has the DNA TGCAGTGCTAGAGATCCGCTTGGGACATCAAGCTCCTCCGAGCAGTACTCC. This sequence encodes CSARDPLGTSSSSEQYS.

V and J are TRBV27 and TRBJ2-2; 9 positions agree with TRBD1. This CDR3 region has 16 residues. Germline V lookup: CDR1 MNHEY, CDR2 SMNVEV (reference sequence). J gave up 5 bases and V 6 bases, and 10 bases lay outside the gene matches. For the CDR3, the DNA is TGTGCCAGCAGCACCCTCGGGACAGGGAGGACCGGGGAGCTGTTTTTT. Protein sequence: CASSTLGTGRTGELFF.

This sequence joins TRBV5-4 and TRBJ2-7, with 9 bases lining up with TRBD1. The CDR3 is 16 amino acids. V shed 4 bases and J 3 bases; nucleotides not matched to a gene: 11. CDR1 is SGHNT, CDR2 YYREEE, per germline (reference sequence). CDR3 loop: CASSRGPGTGFYEQYF. The CDR3 nucleotides are TGTGCCAGCAGCAGAGGTCCCGGGACAGGGTTCTACGAGCAGTACTTC.

Many counts were recorded for this clonotype. This rearrangement joins TRBV10-2 to TRBJ1-5; D perhaps matches TRBD1 (5 bases). Germline values: CDR1 WSHSY, CDR2 SAAADI. The CDR3 contains 13 residues. The V gene lost 7 bases and the J gene lost 5 bases, with 12 bases spanning the gap. This CDR3 is CASNQGVDQPQHF. As DNA, the CDR3 is TGCGCCAGCAACCAGGGCGTAGATCAGCCCCAGCATTTT.

V is TRBV28 and J is TRBJ2-5, with D tentatively TRBD1 (6 bases). V lost 9 bases to trimming and J lost 0 bases, with 14 bases between them. This CDR3 is 14 amino acids long. Looked up from germline, CDR1 is MDHEN and CDR2 is SYDVKM. The CDR3: CASRGAGDQETQYF. CDR3 nucleotide sequence: TGTGCCAGTAGGGGAGCAGGGGACCAAGAGACCCAGTACTTC.

The V call is TRBV25-1, the J call TRBJ1-2, with D possibly matching TRBD1 (5 bases). Between the trimmed V and J ends, which lost 6 bases and 0 bases, there was a span of 17 bases. The germline CDR1 and CDR2 sequences are MGHDK and SYGVNS. The CDR3 is 16 amino acids. CDR3: CASSPYGRTTNYGYTF. CDR3 in DNA: TGTGCCAGCAGCCCTTATGGTCGGACAACTAACTATGGCTACACCTTC.

The CDR3 bases are TGTGCCAGCAGTTACGCCGACAGGGTCCAAGAGACCCAGTACTTC. This codes for CASSYADRVQETQYF. V gene TRBV6-9 combines with J gene TRBJ2-5; 7 positions agree with TRBD1. This CDR3 comprises 15 residues. Germline V gene sequence: CDR1 MNHGY, CDR2 SVAAGI. After removal of 3 bases from V and 1 base from J, the junction contained 5 bases not matched to a gene.